This entry lists 3 T cell receptor beta chains sequenced from one sample in a study of response to subunit inactivated influenza vaccine. Each CDR3 protein is one row after TCRdb ran MiXCR on the RT-PCR reads. Of about 650,000 distinct CDR3 sequences detected, around 15% appear once; the ten largest clones hold around 7.6%. Sample: PBMCs from blood, taken around 14 days before vaccination. These receptors were collected from a man aged 45 to 65 who received an inactivated influenza vaccine.

The chain has TRBV20-1 and TRBJ2-5, with D tentatively TRBD1 (5 bases). There are 13 residues in the CDR3. Trimming pared 8 bases from V and 4 bases from J, leaving 17 bases between. Germline CDR1 reads DFQATT; CDR2 reads SNEGSKA (reference sequence). The CDR3 sequence: CSLGQGGGETQYF. The CDR3 DNA reads as TGCAGTTTAGGGCAGGGTGGTGGAGAGACCCAGTACTTC.

This clonotype was seen a handful of times. V gene TRBV15 combines with J gene TRBJ2-5, with D hard to call. Germline assignment: CDR1 LNHNV and CDR2 YYDKDF (reference sequence). The V end was cut by 0 bases, the J end by 2 bases, with 10 bases between. The CDR3 runs to 15 residues. CDR3 loop: CATSRDPARQETQYF. DNA of the CDR3: TGTGCCACCAGCAGAGATCCAGCGCGACAAGAGACCCAGTACTTC.

This chain joins TRBV5-1 and TRBJ2-5; D gene uncertain. The V end lost 4 bases, the J end lost 1 base, and 11 bases lay between the germline ends. There are 14 residues in the CDR3. The V gene's germline CDR1 is SGHRS and CDR2 YFSETQ. The CDR3 region is CASSPELAQETQYF. CDR3 nucleotides: TGCGCCAGCAGCCCCGAGTTGGCCCAAGAGACCCAGTACTTC.